The 3 T cell receptor beta chains below were found in one sample sequenced in a study of tumor-infiltrating lymphocytes in oesophageal squamous cell carcinoma. In TCRdb, the PCR reads were re-called with MiXCR into one record per CDR3 protein. Found here are 19,000 or so distinct CDR3 sequences, around 50% of them singletons; the top ten hold less than 55%. The sequenced material came from normal esophageal tissue next to the tumor. The receptors stem from a female donor with esophageal squamous cell carcinoma.

This clonotype occurred many times. Given a much more abundant clone one base away, this may be a read error. This chain links TRBV11-2 with TRBJ2-1; a possible D gene is TRBD1 (6 bases). With the DNA end fitting TRBJ2-7 better, the J assignment may be wrong. The CDR3 is made up of 16 amino acids. Germline CDR1 SGHAT, CDR2 FQNNGV. CDR3 residues: CASSFHSDRIYNEQYF. The CDR3 DNA reads as TGTGCCAGCAGCTTCCACTCGGACAGAATTTACAATGAGCAGTACTTC.

The CDR3 region is CASRGAGANVLTF. The CDR3 bases are TGTGCCAGCAGGGGTGCTGGGGCCAACGTCCTGACTTTC. V and J are TRBV28 and TRBJ2-6; D remains unclear. CDR1 is MDHEN and CDR2 is SYDVKM in the germline V gene. The CDR3 loop spans 13 amino acids. V was cut by 6 bases and J by 2 bases, with 5 bases left in between. The full variable domain, completed using reference TRBV28 and TRBJ2-6, is DVKVTQSSRYLVKRTGEKVFLECVQDMDHENMFWYRQDPGLGLRLIYFSYDVKMKEKGDIPEGYSVSREKKERFSLILESASTNQTSMYLCASRGAGANVLTFGAGSRLTVL.

CDR3 in DNA: TGTGCCAGCTCACCAACGGGGACCACTGAAGCTTTCTTT. It codes for CASSPTGTTEAFF. The rearrangement uses TRBV18 and TRBJ1-1, with a possible D match to TRBD1 (5 bases). The V and J ends lost 2 bases and 4 bases respectively, with 8 bases between them. Per the germline V gene, CDR1 is KGHSH and CDR2 is LQKENI. This CDR3 comprises 13 residues.